The TCR beta chain under discussion was sequenced for a study of chemoradiotherapy in HPV16-positive cancers (dated by TCRdb to the early 2020s). Some background on the complete study: Using functional T-cell assays on cells from a couple of HPV16-positive patients, the researchers defined candidate HPV-specific T-cell clones and common TCR motifs. The study set out to ask whether T-cell immunity against the HPV oncoproteins E6 and E7 changes over the course of chemoradiotherapy and whether that immunity affects survival. Next, the candidate HPV-specific TCRs and motifs were followed in TCR repertoires from around 87 patients with HPV-related cancers.

Because repertoires were sampled repeatedly during chemoradiotherapy, clonal expansion in the tumor microenvironment could be followed. The V end loses 1 base and the J end loses 1 base, and a stretch of 5 bases separates them. The germline V gene (reference sequence) supplies CDR1 SGHNT and CDR2 YYREEE. There are 13 amino acids in the CDR3, from cysteine to phenylalanine inclusive. Just CDR3 DNA is preserved here, 39 bases in frame from base 1. The full study reports these points: Only a couple of HPV16-positive patients were used to derive the functional definition of HPV-specific T cells, and the survival association was reported for HPV16-positive patients. Improved recurrence-free survival in HPV16-positive patients was associated with expansion of HPV-responsive T cells during chemoradiotherapy. Expansion of candidate HPV-specific clones and E7-related TCR motifs was observed in the tumor microenvironment during treatment, whereas no such expansion was observed for non-HPV-specific T cells.

Receptors were amplified or captured by the immunoSEQ multiplex PCR assay. Entries here come from immuneACCESS through TCRdb and include only in-frame sequences with V and J called. Some clones fail to appear in such tables; in the studies checked, an unresolved V gene covers under half of the shortfall, and the cause of the remainder is unknown. The sample table contains fewer than 40,000 clones; only one count was recorded for 92% of them. The ten largest clones take up 3.5% to 4% of the sample. Comment on this clone: Its antigen has not been determined. Qualities for individual bases were not recorded, and no much larger clone is one base off.

This clonotype was sampled from a human donor with HPV-associated anogenital cancer. This specimen consisted of blood, obtained from a patient who underwent chemoradiotherapy. The rearranged chain carries TRBV5-4 and TRBJ2-5, with the D gene too uncertain to name. DNA sequence: TGTGCCAGCAGCTTGAGCTTCCAAGAGACCCAGTACTTC. This gives the protein CASSLSFQETQYF.